The clone carrying this T cell receptor beta chain turned up a few times. Its specificity is unknown. This CDR3 is 19 amino acids long. V lost 1 base, J lost 0 bases, and 14 bases stayed unmatched. Germline lookup yields CDR1 SQVTM and CDR2 ANQGSEA. This PCR relied on a set of 60 Vbeta primers and 13 Jbeta primers. Assay: immunoSEQ multiplex PCR; the TCRdb copy retains only in-frame clones and omits some. The profile shows 120,000 or so clones, around three quarters of them singletons. This entry belongs to a study of cytomegalovirus exposure and HLA in healthy donors. Study-wide results and caveats: A later analysis showed HLA-associated TCR beta chains outstripping equally common others in clonal expansion. Later analysis placed DRB1 highest and HLA-C lowest in TCR association rates, which differed by HLA locus.

The TCR was taken from a man in his fifties or sixties in good health and CMV-seropositive. The source material was PBMCs. The chain uses TRBV29-1 and TRBJ2-7; 11 nucleotides align to TRBD2. The CDR3 region has the DNA TGCAGCGTTGAAGCCGGGGGGCTAGCGGGGGGACTAAACTCCTACGAGCAGTACTTC. Translation gives CSVEAGGLAGGLNSYEQYF.